This TCR beta chain was sequenced for a study of naive and memory T cell subsets. Study observations and caveats: Over 95% of naive TCR sequences appeared only once after error correction, unlike memory subsets. Findings for naive and memory subsets could not be checked against ground truth. Gini index rose across naive, CM, EM and EMRA in CD4 and CD8.

The beta constant-region primer was an equimolar mix of two oligonucleotides covering TRBC1 and TRBC2. TCRdb called the UMI-ligation and nested PCR reads again in MiXCR, with one record for every CDR3 protein. The repertoire has around 90,000 distinct CDR3 sequences, around 7% of them found once; the top ten carry roughly 1.5%. This clonotype has a handful of counts. Its antigen is undetermined. The CDR3 is 12 residues long. V lost 7 bases and J lost 5, with 13 bases in between. CDR1 is DFQATT, CDR2 SNEGSKA, per germline (reference sequence). Four subsets defined by CD45RA and CD27 were sorted after CD3, CD4, CD8 and live/dead staining.

The clonotype comes from a human donor in good health. The V and J genes are TRBV20-1 and TRBJ2-3; D uncertain. The sequenced sample consisted of central memory CD4+ T cells from blood. The CDR3 sequence: CSVTSRIDTQYF. As DNA, the CDR3 is TGCAGTGTCACATCGAGGATAGATACGCAGTATTTT.